The 5 T cell receptor beta chains reported below all come from one sample, sequenced in a study of shared clonotypes between healthy human individuals. Assay: immunoSEQ multiplex PCR; the TCRdb copy retains only in-frame clones and omits some. The sample has about 1.5 million clones, roughly 98% seen once. Sample: naive CD4+ T cells sorted from blood. The sample's subset: CD45RA+ positively selected. These receptors were collected from a man aged 25-40 years in good health.

Comments on this clone: At the DNA level, this CDR3 is encoded by other sequences in the same sample as well. The chain has TRBV5-1 and TRBJ2-7; possible D gene TRBD1, 6 bases. The ends were cut back, 3 bases at V and 1 base at J, with 11 bases in the middle. This CDR3 has 14 residues. The germline CDR1 and CDR2 sequences are SGHRS and YFSETQ. CDR3 region: CASSSRGTSYEQYF. In DNA form, the CDR3 reads TGCGCCAGCAGCTCCAGGGGTACGTCCTACGAGCAGTACTTC.

The chain carries TRBV28 and TRBJ1-4; D gene unclear. V was clipped by 3 bases and J by 8 bases, with 13 bases between them. CDR3 length: 14 residues. CDR1 and CDR2 from the germline V gene are MDHEN and SYDVKM. The CDR3 DNA is TGTGCCAGCAGTTTGTCGGGGATTGAGGAAAAACTGTTTTTT. Residues: CASSLSGIEEKLFF.

V is TRBV5-1 and J is TRBJ2-2; weak D call: TRBD1 (5 bases). In germline, CDR1 is SGHRS, CDR2 YFSETQ. The CDR3 has 15 amino acids. V lost 0 bases and J 7 bases, leaving 13 bases between the germline ends. The CDR3 region has the DNA TGCGCCAGCAGCTTGGCATCGGACATTGGCGGGGAGCTGTTTTTT. Encoded protein: CASSLASDIGGELFF.

CDR3 DNA: TGTGCCAGCTCACCACTAGCAGGGCTTACCCTGAATGAGCAGTTCTTC. Amino acids: CASSPLAGLTLNEQFF. This chain uses TRBV18 with TRBJ2-1; weak D call: TRBD1 (5 bases). CDR1 and CDR2 (germline): KGHSH, LQKENI. The germline V and J ends were trimmed by 1 base and 7 bases, with 17 bases remaining between them. This CDR3 contains 16 residues.

A note on this clone: At one of its ends the junction is not consistent with the germline gene, which may arise from a read error. The rearrangement joins TRBV7-3 to TRBJ2-1, with D perhaps given as TRBD1 or TRBD2 (5 bases each). The germline gives CDR1 SGHTA, CDR2 FQGTGA. The CDR3 consists of 15 residues. CDR3 loop: CASSPQGAGYTEQFF. In DNA, the CDR3 is TGTGCCAGCAGCCCCCAGGGAGCAGGGTACACTGAGCAGTTCTTC. Using reference TRBV7-3 and TRBJ2-1 for the parts outside the CDR3, the full variable domain is GAGVSQTPSNKVTEKGKYVELRCDPISGHTALYWYRQSLGQGPEFLIYFQGTGAADDSGLPNDRFFAVRPEGSVSTLKIQRTERGDSAVYLCASSPQGAGYTEQFFGPGTRLTVL.